This entry describes one T cell receptor (beta chain). This sample is drawn from a study of CD8+ T cells in alopecia areata. cDNA serving as the sequencing template came from extracted, reverse transcribed RNA. Sequencing was performed with immunoSEQ multiplex PCR; in TCRdb, only in-frame clones are kept and a portion is missing. Among more than 200,000 clones listed, around two thirds were seen once. V was clipped by 0 bases and J by 0 bases, with 9 bases between them. CDR3 length: 15 residues. Germline CDR1 MGHRA, CDR2 YSYEKL. Peripheral blood, together with lesional scalp punch biopsies, was collected from alopecia areata patients.

The rearrangement links TRBV4-1 to TRBJ2-7; D gene unclear. The sequence came from a human donor with alopecia areata. The sample here was CD4+ T cells sorted from blood, taken at week 0. In DNA, the CDR3 is TGCGCCAGCAGCCAAGATCCCGGATTCTCCTACGAGCAGTACTTC. Protein sequence: CASSQDPGFSYEQYF.